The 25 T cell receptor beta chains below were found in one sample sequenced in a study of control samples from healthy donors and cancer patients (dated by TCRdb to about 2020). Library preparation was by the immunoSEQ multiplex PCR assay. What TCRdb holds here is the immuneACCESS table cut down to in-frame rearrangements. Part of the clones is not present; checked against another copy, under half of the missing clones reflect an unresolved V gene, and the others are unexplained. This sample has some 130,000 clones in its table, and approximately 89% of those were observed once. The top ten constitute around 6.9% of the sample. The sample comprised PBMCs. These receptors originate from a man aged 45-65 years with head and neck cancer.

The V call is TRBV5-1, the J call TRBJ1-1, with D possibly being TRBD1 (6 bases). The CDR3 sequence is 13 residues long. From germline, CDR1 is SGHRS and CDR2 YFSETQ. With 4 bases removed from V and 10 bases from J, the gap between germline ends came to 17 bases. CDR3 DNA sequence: TGCGCCAGCAGCATTGGGGGGGCGAGAAGAGCTTTCTTT. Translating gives CASSIGGARRAFF. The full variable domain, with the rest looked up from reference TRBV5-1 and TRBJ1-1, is KAGVTQTPRYLIKTRGQQVTLSCSPISGHRSVSWYQQTPGQGLQFLFEYFSETQRNKGNFPGRFSGRQFSNSRSEMNVSTLELGDSALYLCASSIGGARRAFFGQGTRLTVV.

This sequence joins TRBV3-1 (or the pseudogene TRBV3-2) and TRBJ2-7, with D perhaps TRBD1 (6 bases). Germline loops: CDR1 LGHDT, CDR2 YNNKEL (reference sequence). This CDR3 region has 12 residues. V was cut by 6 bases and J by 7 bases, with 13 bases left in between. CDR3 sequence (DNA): TGTGCCAGCAGACCGAATAGGGGGGAGCAGTACTTC. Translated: CASRPNRGEQYF.

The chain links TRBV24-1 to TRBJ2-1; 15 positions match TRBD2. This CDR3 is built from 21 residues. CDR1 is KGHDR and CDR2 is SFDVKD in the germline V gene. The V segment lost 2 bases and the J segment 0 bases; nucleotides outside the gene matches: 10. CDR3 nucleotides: TGTGCCACCAGTGATTCCATGGGACTAGCGGGGGGTTGGAGCTCCTACAATGAGCAGTTCTTC. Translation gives CATSDSMGLAGGWSSYNEQFF.

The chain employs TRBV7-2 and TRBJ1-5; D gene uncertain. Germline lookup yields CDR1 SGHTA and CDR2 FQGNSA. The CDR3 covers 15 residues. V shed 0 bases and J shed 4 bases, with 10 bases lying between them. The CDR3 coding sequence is TGTGCCAGCAGCTTAGCAATTGGAAGGAATCAGCCCCAGCATTTT. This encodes CASSLAIGRNQPQHF.

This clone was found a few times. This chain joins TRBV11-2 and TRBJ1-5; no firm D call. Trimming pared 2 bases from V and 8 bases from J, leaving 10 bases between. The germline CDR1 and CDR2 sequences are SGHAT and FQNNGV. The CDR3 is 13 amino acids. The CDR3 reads CASSLSVEEPQHF. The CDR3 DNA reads TGTGCCAGCAGCTTATCAGTTGAGGAGCCCCAGCATTTT.

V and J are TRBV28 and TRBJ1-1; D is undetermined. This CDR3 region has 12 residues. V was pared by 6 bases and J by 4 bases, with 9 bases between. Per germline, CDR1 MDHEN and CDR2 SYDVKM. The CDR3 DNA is TGTGCCAGCAGCCAACGGGCCACTGAAGCTTTCTTT. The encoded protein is CASSQRATEAFF. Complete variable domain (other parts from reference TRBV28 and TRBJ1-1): DVKVTQSSRYLVKRTGEKVFLECVQDMDHENMFWYRQDPGLGLRLIYFSYDVKMKEKGDIPEGYSVSREKKERFSLILESASTNQTSMYLCASSQRATEAFFGQGTRLTVV.

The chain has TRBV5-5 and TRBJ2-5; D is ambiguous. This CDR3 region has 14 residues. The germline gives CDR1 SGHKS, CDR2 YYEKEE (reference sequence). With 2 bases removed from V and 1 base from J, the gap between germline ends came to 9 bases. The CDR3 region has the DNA TGTGCCAGCAGCTTTAACACCCTCCAAGAGACCCAGTACTTC. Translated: CASSFNTLQETQYF.

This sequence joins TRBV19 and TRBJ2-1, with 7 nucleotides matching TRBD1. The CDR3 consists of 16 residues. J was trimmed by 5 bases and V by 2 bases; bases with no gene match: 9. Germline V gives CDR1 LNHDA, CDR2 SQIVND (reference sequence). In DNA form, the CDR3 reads TGTGCCAGTAGTATATCTCCGAGGACAGGTCACAATGAGCAGTTCTTC. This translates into CASSISPRTGHNEQFF.

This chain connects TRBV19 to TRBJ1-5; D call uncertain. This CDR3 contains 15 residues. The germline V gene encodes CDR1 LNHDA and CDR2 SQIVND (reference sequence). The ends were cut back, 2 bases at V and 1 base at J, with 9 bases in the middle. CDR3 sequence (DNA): TGTGCCAGTAGTATATTTCTCGGAAGCAATCAGCCCCAGCATTTT. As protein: CASSIFLGSNQPQHF.

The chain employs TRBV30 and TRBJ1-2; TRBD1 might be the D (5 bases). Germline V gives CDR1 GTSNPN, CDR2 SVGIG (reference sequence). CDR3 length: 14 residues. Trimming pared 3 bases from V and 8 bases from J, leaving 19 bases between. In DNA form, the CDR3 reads TGTGCCTGGAGCGAGACCTCGACAGAAGGAGGCTACACCTTC. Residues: CAWSETSTEGGYTF.

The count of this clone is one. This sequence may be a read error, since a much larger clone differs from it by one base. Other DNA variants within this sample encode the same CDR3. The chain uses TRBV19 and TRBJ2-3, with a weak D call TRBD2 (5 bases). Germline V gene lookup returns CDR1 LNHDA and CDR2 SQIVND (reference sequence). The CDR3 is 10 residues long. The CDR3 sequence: CASESDTQYF. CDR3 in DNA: TGTGCTAGCGAGTCAGATACGCAGTATTTT.

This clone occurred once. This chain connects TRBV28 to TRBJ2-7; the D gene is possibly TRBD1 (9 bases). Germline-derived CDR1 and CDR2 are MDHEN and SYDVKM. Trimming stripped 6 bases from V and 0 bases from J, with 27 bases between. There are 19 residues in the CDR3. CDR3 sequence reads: CASSQIAAGGQGISYEQYF. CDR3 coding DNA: TGTGCCAGCAGCCAGATAGCCGCGGGGGGACAGGGTATCTCCTACGAGCAGTACTTC.

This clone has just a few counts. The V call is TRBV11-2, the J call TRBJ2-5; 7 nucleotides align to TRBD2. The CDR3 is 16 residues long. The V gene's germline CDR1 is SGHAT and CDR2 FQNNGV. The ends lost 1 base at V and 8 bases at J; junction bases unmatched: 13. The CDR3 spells CASSLASDQAGSTQYF. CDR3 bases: TGTGCCAGCAGCTTAGCCTCCGATCAAGCGGGAAGCACCCAGTACTTC. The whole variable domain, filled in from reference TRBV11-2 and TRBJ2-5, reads EAGVAQSPRYKIIEKRQSVAFWCNPISGHATLYWYQQILGQGPKLLIQFQNNGVVDDSQLPKDRFSAERLKGVDSTLKIQPAKLEDSAVYLCASSLASDQAGSTQYFGPGTRLLVL.

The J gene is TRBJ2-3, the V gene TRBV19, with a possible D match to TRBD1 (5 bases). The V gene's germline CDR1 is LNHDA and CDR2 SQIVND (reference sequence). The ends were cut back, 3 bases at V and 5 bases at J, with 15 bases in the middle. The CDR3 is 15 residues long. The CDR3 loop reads CASSILSGAQDTQYF. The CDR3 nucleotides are TGTGCCAGTAGTATTTTGTCTGGGGCCCAAGATACGCAGTATTTT.

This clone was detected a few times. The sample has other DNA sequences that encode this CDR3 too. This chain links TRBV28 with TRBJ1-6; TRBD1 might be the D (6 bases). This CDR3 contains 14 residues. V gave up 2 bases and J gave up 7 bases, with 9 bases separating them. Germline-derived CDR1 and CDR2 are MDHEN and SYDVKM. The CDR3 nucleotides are TGTGCCAGCAGTTTAACAGGGTTAAATTCACCCCTCCACTTT. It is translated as CASSLTGLNSPLHF.

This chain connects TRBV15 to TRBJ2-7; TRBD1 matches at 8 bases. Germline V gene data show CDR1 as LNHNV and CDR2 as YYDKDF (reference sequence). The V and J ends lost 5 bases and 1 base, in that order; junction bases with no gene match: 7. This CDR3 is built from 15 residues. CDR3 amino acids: CATSVGQGESYEQYF. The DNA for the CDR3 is TGTGCCACCAGCGTAGGACAGGGAGAGTCCTACGAGCAGTACTTC.

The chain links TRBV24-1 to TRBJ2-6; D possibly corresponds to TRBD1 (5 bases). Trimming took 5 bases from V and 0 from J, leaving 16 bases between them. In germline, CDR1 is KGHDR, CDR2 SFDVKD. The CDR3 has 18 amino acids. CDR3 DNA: TGTGCCACCAGTGCCCCAGGACATTCAGCCTCTGGGGCCAACGTCCTGACTTTC. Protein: CATSAPGHSASGANVLTF.

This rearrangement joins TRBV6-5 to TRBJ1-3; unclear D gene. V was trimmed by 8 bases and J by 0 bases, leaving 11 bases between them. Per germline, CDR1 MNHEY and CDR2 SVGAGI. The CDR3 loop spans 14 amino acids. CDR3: CASETGSSGNTIYF. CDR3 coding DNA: TGTGCCAGCGAGACCGGGAGCTCTGGAAACACCATATATTTT.

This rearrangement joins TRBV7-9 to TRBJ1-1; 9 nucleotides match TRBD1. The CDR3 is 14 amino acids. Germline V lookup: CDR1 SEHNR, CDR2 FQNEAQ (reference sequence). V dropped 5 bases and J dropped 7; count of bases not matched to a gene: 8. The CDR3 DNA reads TGTGCCAGCAGCACCGGACAGGGGCTTTTTGAAGCTTTCTTT. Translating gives CASSTGQGLFEAFF.

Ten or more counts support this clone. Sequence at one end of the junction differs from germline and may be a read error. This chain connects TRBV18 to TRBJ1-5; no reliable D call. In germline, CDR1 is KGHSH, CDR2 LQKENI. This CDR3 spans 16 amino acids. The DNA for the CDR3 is TGTGCCAGTTCACAGACCCACATCCCCAGCAATCAGCCCCAGCATTTT. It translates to CASSQTHIPSNQPQHF.

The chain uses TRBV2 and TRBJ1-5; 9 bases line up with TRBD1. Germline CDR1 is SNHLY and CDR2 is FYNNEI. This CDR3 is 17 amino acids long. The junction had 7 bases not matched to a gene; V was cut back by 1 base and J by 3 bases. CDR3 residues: CASSEDTGGSVNQPQHF. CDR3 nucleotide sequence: TGTGCCAGCAGTGAAGACACAGGGGGCTCGGTCAATCAGCCCCAGCATTTT.

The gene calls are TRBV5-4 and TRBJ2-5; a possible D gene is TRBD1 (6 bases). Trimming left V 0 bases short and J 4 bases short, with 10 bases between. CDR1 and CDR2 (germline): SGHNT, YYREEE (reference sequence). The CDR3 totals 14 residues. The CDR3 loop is CASSLDQGSETQYF. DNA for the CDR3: TGTGCCAGCAGCTTGGATCAGGGGTCAGAGACCCAGTACTTC.

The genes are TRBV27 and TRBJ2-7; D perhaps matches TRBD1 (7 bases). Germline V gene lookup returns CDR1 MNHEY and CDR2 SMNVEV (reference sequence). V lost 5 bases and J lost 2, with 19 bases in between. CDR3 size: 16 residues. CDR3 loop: CASSATTGRFPYEQYF. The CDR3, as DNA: TGTGCCAGCAGTGCTACGACAGGGAGGTTCCCCTACGAGCAGTACTTC.

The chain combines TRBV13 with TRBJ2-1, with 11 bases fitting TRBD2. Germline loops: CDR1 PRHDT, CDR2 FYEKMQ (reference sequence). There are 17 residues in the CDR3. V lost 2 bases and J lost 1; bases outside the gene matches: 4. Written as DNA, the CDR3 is TGTGCCAGCAGCTTAAAACTAGCGGGAGTTTCCTACAATGAGCAGTTCTTC. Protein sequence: CASSLKLAGVSYNEQFF.

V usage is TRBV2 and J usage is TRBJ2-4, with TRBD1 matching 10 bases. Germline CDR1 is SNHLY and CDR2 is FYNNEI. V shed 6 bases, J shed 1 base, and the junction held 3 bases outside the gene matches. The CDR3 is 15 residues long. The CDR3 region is CASRRQGAAKNIQYF. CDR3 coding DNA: TGTGCCAGCAGGAGACAGGGGGCCGCCAAAAACATTCAGTACTTC.